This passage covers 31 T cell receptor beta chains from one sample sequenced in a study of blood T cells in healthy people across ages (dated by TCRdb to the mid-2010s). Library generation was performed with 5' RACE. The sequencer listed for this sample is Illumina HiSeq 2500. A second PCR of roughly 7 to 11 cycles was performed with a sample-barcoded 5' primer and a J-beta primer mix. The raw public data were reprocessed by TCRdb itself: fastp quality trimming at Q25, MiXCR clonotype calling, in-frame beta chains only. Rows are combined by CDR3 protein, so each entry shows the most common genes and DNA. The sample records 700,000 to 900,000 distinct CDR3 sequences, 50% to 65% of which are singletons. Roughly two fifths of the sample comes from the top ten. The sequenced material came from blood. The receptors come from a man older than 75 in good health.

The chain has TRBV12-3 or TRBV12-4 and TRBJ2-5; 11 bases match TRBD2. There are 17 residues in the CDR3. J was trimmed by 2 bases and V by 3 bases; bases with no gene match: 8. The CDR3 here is CASSLGTSGLHQETQYF. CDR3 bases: TGTGCCAGCAGTTTGGGGACTAGCGGATTGCATCAAGAGACCCAGTACTTC.

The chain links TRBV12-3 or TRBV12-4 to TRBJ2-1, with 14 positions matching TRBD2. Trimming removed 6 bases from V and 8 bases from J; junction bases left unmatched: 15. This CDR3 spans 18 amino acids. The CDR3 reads CASSRGTSGSESRYEQFF. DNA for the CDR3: TGTGCCAGCAGCCGAGGGACTAGCGGGAGTGAATCGCGCTATGAGCAGTTCTTC.

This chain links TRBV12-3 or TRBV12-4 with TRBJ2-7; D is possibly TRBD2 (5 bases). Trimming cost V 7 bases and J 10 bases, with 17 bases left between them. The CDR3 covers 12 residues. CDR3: CASKGVEAVQYF. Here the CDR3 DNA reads TGTGCCAGCAAAGGTGTGGAGGCCGTACAGTACTTC.

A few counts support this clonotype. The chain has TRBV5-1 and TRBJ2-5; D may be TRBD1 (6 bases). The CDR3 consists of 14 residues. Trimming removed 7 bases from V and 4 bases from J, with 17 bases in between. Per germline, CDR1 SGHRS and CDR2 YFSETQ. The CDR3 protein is CASSQGRPGETQYF. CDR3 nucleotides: TGCGCCAGCTCGCAGGGGCGTCCTGGAGAGACCCAGTACTTC.

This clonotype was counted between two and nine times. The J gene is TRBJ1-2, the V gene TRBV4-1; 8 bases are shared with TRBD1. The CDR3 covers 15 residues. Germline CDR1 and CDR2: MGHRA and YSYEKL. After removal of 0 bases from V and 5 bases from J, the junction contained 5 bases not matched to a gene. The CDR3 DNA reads TGCGCCAGCAGCCAAGAAAGAACAGGGGGGTATGGCTACACCTTC. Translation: CASSQERTGGYGYTF.

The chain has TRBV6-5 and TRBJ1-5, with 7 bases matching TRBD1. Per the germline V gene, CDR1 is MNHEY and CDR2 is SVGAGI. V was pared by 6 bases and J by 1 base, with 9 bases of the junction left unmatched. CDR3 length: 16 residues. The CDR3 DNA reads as TGTGCCAGCAGCCCCCAGGGGGGGATCAGCAATCAGCCCCAGCATTTT. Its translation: CASSPQGGISNQPQHF.

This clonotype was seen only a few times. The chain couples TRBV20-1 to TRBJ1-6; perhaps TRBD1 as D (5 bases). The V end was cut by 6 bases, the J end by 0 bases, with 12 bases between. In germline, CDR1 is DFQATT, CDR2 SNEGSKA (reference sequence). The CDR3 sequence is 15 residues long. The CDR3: CSALGGSSYNSPLHF. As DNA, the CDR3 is TGCAGTGCCTTGGGGGGGAGCTCCTATAATTCACCCCTCCACTTT.

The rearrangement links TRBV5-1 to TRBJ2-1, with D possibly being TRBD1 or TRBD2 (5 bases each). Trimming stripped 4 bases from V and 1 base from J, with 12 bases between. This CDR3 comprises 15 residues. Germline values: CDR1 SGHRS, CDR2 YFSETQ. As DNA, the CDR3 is TGCGCCAGCAGCCGGGGACCTCAATCCTACAATGAGCAGTTCTTC. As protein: CASSRGPQSYNEQFF.

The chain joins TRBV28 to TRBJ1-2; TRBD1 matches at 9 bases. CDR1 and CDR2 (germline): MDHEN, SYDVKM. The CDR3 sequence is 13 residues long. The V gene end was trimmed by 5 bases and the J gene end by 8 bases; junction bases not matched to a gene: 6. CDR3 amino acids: CASSGGQGRGYTF. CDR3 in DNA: TGTGCCAGCAGTGGGGGACAGGGACGCGGCTACACCTTC.

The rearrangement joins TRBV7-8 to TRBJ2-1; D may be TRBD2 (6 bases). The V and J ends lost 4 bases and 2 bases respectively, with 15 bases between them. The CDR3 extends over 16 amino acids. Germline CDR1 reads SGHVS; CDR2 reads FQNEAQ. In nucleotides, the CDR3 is TGTGCCAGCAGCTCTACTTGGGGGGTCCCCTACAATGAGCAGTTCTTC. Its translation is CASSSTWGVPYNEQFF.

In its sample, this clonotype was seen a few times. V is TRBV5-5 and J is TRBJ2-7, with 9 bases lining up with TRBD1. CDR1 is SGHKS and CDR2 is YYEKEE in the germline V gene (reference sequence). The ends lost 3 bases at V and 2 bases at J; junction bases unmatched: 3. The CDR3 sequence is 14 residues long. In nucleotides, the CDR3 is TGTGCCAGCAGCTGGGACAGGGCCACCTACGAGCAGTACTTC. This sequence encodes CASSWDRATYEQYF.

For the CDR3, the DNA is TGCGCCAGCAGTGGGACTAGCGGGAGGTTCCCTGAGCAGTACTTC. This translates into CASSGTSGRFPEQYF. The chain links TRBV10-1 to TRBJ2-5; TRBD2 matches at 14 bases. This CDR3 is 15 amino acids long. The germline V gene has CDR1 WNHNN and CDR2 SYGVQD (reference sequence). The trim removed 4 bases at V and 11 bases at J, leaving 9 bases unmatched.

The CDR3 protein is CASSYGRFAGGGKNIQYF. The CDR3 DNA reads as TGTGCCAGCAGTTACGGCAGGTTTGCGGGAGGGGGCAAAAACATTCAGTACTTC. The chain is built from TRBV28 and TRBJ2-4; 9 nucleotides agree with TRBD2. V shed 4 bases, J shed 3 bases, and the junction held 13 bases outside the gene matches. CDR1 and CDR2 from the germline V gene are MDHEN and SYDVKM. The CDR3 is made up of 18 amino acids.

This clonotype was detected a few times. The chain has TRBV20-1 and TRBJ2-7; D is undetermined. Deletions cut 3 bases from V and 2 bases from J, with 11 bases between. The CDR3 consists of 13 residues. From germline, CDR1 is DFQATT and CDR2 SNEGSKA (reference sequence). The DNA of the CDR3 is TGCAGTGCTAGCTGGGTCCTTACCTACGAGCAGTACTTC. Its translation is CSASWVLTYEQYF.

This CDR3 reads CSAPYEGSYQGNQYF. CDR3 DNA sequence: TGCAGTGCCCCGTATGAAGGGAGCTATCAAGGGAACCAGTACTTC. The chain is built from TRBV20-1 and TRBJ2-5; D is perhaps TRBD2 (5 bases). Between the trimmed V and J ends, which lost 6 bases and 10 bases, there was a span of 27 bases. The CDR3 spans 15 residues. Germline V gene lookup returns CDR1 DFQATT and CDR2 SNEGSKA (reference sequence).

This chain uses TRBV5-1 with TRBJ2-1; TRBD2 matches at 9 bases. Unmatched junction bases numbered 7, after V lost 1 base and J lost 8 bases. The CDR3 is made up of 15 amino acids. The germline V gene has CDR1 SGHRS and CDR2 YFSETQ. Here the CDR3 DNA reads TGCGCCAGCAGCTTGTCTGGACTAGCGACCGATGAGCAGTTCTTC. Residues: CASSLSGLATDEQFF. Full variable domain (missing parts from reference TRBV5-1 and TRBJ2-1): KAGVTQTPRYLIKTRGQQVTLSCSPISGHRSVSWYQQTPGQGLQFLFEYFSETQRNKGNFPGRFSGRQFSNSRSEMNVSTLELGDSALYLCASSLSGLATDEQFFGPGTRLTVL.

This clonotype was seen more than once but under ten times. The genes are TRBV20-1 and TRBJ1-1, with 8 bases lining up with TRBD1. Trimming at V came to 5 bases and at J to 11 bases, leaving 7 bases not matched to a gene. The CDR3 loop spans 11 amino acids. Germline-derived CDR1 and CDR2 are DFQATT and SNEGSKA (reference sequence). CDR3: CSAGQGGEAFF. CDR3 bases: TGCAGTGCTGGACAGGGAGGTGAGGCTTTCTTT.

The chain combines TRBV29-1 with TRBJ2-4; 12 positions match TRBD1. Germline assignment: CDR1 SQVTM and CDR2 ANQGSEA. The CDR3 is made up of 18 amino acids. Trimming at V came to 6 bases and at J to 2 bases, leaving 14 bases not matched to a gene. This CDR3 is CSVLGGTGGGETKNIQYF. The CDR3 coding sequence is TGCAGCGTATTGGGAGGGACAGGGGGCGGCGAGACCAAAAACATTCAGTACTTC.

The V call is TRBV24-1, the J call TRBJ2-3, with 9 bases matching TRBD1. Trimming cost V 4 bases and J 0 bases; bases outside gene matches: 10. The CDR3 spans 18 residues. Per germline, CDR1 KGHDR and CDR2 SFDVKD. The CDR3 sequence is CATSDLPGQGSSTDTQYF. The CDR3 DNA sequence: TGTGCCACCAGTGACCTACCGGGACAGGGTTCTAGCACAGATACGCAGTATTTT.

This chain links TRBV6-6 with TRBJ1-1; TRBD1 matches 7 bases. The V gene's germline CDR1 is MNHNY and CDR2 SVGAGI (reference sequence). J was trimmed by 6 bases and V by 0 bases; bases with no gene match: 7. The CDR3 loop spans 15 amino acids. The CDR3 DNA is TGTGCCAGCAGTTACTCGACAGGGCGAAGGGCTGAAGCTTTCTTT. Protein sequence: CASSYSTGRRAEAFF.

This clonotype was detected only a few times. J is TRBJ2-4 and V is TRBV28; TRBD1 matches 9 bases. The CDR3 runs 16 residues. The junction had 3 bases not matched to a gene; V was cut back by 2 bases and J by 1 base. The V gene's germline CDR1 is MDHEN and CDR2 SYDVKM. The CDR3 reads CASSLGTGSAKNIQYF. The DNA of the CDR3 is TGTGCCAGCAGTTTAGGGACAGGGTCTGCCAAAAACATTCAGTACTTC.

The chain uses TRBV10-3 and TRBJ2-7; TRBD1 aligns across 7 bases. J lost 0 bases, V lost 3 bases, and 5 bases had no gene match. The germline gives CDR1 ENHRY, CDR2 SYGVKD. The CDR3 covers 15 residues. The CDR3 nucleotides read TGTGCCATCAGTGAAGGGGGCGCGGGCTCCTACGAGCAGTACTTC. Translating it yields CAISEGGAGSYEQYF.

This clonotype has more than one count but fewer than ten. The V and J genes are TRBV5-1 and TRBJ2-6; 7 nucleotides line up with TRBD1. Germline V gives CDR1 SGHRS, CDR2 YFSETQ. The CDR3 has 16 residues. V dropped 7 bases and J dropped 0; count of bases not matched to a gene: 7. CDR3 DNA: TGCGCCAGCGCCGGGACAGCAATCTCTGGGGCCAACGTCCTGACTTTC. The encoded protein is CASAGTAISGANVLTF.

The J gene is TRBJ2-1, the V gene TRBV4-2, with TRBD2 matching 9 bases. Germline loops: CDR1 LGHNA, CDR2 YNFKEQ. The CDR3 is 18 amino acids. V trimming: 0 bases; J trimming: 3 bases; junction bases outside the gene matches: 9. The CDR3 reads CASSQEGELAGYYNEQFF. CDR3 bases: TGTGCCAGCAGCCAAGAAGGGGAGCTAGCGGGATACTACAATGAGCAGTTCTTC.

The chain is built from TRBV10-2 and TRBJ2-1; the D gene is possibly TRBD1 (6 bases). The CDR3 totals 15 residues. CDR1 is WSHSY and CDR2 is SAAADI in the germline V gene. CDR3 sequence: CAVGAGTPSYNEQFF. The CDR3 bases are TGCGCGGTAGGAGCCGGGACACCTTCCTACAATGAGCAGTTCTTC.

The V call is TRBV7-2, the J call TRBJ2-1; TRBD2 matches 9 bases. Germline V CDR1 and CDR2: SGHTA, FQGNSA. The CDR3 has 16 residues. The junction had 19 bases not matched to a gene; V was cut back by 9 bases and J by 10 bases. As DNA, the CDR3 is TGTGCCAGTAGCCCCCGTTGCGGGAGGGCCGTAGACGAGCAGTTCTTC. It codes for CASSPRCGRAVDEQFF.

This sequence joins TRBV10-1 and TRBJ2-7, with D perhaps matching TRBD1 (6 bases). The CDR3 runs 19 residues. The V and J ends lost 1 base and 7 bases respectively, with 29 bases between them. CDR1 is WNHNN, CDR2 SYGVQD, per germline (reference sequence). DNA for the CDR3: TGCGCCAGCAGTGAGTTCCCGGGGCAGGGGAAACGGTCGGGGAATGAGCAGTACTTC. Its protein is CASSEFPGQGKRSGNEQYF.

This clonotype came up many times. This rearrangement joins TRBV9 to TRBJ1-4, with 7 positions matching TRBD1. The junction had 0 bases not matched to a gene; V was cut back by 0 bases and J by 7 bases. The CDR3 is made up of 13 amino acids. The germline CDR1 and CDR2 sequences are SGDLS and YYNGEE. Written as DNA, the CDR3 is TGTGCCAGCAGCGTAGCAGGGGGTGAAAAACTGTTTTTT. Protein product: CASSVAGGEKLFF.

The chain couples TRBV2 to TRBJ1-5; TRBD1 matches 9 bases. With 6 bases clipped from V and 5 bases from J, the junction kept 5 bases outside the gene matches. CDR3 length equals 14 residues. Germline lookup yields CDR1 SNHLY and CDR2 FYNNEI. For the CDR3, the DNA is TGTGCCAGCAGAACCGGACAGGGGCATCAGCCCCAGCATTTT. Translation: CASRTGQGHQPQHF.

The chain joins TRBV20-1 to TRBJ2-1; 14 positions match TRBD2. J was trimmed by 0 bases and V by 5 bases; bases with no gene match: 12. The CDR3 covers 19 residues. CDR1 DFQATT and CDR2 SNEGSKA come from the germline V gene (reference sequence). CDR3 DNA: TGCAGTGCTCGAGGGACTAGCGGGAGCGCTAGGAGCTCCTACAATGAGCAGTTCTTC. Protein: CSARGTSGSARSSYNEQFF.

Written as DNA, the CDR3 is TGTGCCTCCAGGGGCATCTACGAGCAGTACTTC. Its protein product is CASRGIYEQYF. The chain recombines TRBV10-3 with TRBJ2-7, with a weak D call TRBD1 (6 bases). Germline assignment: CDR1 ENHRY and CDR2 SYGVKD. Trimming left V 11 bases short and J 3 bases short, with 11 bases between. The CDR3 runs to 11 residues.